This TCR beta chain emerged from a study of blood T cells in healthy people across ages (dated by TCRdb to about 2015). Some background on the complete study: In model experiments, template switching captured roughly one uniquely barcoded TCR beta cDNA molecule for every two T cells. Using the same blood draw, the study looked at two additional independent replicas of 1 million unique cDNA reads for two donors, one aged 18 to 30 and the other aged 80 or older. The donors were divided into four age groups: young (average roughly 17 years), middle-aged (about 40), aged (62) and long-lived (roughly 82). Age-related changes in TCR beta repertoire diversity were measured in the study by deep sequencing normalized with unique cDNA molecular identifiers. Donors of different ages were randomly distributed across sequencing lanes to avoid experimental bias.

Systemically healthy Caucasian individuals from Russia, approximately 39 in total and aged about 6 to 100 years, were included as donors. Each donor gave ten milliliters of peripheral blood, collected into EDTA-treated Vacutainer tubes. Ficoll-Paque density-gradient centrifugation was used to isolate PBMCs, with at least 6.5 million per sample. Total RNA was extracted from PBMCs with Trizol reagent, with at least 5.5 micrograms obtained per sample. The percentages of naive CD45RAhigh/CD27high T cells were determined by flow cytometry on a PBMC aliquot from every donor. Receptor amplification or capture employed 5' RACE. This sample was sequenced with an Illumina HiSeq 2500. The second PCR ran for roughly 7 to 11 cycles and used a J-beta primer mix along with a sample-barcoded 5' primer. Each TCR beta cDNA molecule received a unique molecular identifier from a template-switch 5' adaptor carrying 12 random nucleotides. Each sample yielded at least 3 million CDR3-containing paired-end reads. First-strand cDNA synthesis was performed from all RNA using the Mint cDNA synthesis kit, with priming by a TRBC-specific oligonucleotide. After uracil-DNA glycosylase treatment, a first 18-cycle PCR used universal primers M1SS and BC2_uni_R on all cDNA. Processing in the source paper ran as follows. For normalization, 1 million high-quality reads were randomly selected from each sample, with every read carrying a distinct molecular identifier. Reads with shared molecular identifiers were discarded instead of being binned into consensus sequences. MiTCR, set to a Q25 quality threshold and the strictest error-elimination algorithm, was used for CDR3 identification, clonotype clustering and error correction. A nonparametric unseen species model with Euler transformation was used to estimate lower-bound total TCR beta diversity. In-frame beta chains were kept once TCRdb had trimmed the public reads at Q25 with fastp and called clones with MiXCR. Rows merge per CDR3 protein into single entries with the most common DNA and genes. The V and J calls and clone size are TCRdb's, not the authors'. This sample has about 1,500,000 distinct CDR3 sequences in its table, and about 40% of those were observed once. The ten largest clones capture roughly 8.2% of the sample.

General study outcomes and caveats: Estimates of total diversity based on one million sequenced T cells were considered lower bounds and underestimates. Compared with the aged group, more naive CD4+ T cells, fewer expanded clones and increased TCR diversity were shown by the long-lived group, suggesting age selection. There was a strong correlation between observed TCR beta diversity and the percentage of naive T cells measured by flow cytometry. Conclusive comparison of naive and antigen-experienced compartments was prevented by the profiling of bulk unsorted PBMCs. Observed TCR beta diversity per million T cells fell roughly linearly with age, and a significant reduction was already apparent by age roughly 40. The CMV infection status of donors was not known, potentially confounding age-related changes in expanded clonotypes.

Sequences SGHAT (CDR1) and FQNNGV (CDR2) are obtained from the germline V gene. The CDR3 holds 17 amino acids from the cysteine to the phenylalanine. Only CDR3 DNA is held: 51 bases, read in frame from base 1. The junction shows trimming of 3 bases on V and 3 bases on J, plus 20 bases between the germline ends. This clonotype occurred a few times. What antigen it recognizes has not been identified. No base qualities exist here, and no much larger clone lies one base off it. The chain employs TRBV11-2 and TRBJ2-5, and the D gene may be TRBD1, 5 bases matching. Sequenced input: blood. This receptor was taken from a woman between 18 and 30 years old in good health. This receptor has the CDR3 CASSLGQGGNLEETQYF. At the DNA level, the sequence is TGTGCCAGCAGCTTGGGGCAGGGTGGGAATCTAGAAGAGACCCAGTACTTC.